This T cell receptor beta chain was identified during a study of blood T cell repertoires in COVID-19. For the study at large: COVID-19 samples from acute and convalescent phases originated in the United States, Italy and Spain. In each case, the material was cDNA or gDNA derived from T cells, B-cell-depleted T cells, or PBMCs.

The CDR3 has 14 residues. V was trimmed by 0 bases and J by 2 bases, leaving 8 bases between them. Germline lookup yields CDR1 SEHNR and CDR2 FQNEAQ (reference sequence). As handled by the study authors: Estimation of nucleated cell counts relied on the amplification of reference gene primers. Data came from immunoSEQ multiplex PCR; TCRdb stores just in-frame clones and leaves some out. The DNA gave D and trimming, while V, J and clone size come from that table. The sample records approximately 300,000 clones, approximately 86% being singletons. The chain uses TRBV7-9 and TRBJ2-7; D not certain. Sequencing was performed on peripheral blood. This clonotype was obtained from a man between 18 and 35 years old with active or convalescent COVID-19. In DNA form, the CDR3 reads TGTGCCAGCAGCTTAGCCGTCACAGCCTACGAGCAGTACTTC. Translation: CASSLAVTAYEQYF. Based on the CDR3 plus reference TRBV7-9 and TRBJ2-7, the full variable domain is DTGVSQNPRHKITKRGQNVTFRCDPISEHNRLYWYRQTLGQGPEFLTYFQNEAQLEKSRLLSDRFSAERPKGSFSTLEIQRTEQGDSAMYLCASSLAVTAYEQYFGPGTRLTVT.